This T cell receptor beta chain emerged from a study of naive and memory T cell subsets. TCR cDNA received a 3' ligated oligonucleotide that carried a UMI. Reverse transcription used DNase-treated unsorted total RNA, aiming for about 1 to 1000 ng. The V and J ends lost 4 bases and 3 bases respectively, with 12 bases between them. The V gene's germline CDR1 is SGHTA and CDR2 FQGTGA. CDR3 length equals 14 residues. Amplification of ligated cDNA took four PCR rounds with SP2 and nested alpha and beta constant primers. TCRdb independently ran MiXCR on the 5' RACE reads; one entry per CDR3 protein. Among 55,000 to 65,000 distinct CDR3 sequences listed, around 8% were seen once. At least ten counts were recorded for this clonotype.

The chain uses TRBV7-3 and TRBJ1-1, with a tentative D call TRBD1 (5 bases). The TCR was taken from a female donor in good health. This CDR3 reads CASSWTGGDTEAFF. The CDR3 bases are TGTGCCAGCAGCTGGACGGGGGGAGACACTGAAGCTTTCTTT.